This T cell receptor beta chain comes out of a study of CD8 T cells in ankylosing spondylitis. Germline V gene sequence: CDR1 DFQATT, CDR2 SNEGSKA (reference sequence). The CDR3 consists of 10 residues. Trimming took 2 bases from V and 4 from J, leaving 3 bases between them. General observations from the study: Significant enrichment of disease-linked clones was reportedly seen in matched ankylosing spondylitis synovial fluid. Seven to nine highly homologous variants formed a TCR beta motif that appeared characteristic of ankylosing spondylitis blood.

This clonotype was detected only a few times. Its antigen is not identified. TCRdb itself ran the 5' RACE reads through MiXCR, one entry per CDR3 protein. The top ten hold around 8% of the sample, which has about 260,000 distinct CDR3 sequences, roughly 20% seen once. The receptor was isolated from a male donor with ankylosing spondylitis or in good health (not recorded which). This chain connects TRBV20-1 to TRBJ2-7; no clear D gene. The sample comprised blood, either unsorted or a sorted T cell fraction (not recorded which). The CDR3 DNA is TGCAGTGCTAGATCTTACGAGCAGTACGTC. It codes for CSARSYEQYV.